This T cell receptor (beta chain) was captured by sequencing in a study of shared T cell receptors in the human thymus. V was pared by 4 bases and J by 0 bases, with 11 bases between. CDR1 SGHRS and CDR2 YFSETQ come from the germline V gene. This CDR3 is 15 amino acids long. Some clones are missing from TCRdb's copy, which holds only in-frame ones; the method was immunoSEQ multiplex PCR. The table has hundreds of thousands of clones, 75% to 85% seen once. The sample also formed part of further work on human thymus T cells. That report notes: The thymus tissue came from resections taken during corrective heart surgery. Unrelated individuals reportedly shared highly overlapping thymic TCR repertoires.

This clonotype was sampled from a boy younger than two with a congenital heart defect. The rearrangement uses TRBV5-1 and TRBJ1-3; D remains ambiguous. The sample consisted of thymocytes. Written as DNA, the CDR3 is TGCGCCAGCAGCCAGACCGGGAGCTCTGGAAACACCATATATTTT. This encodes CASSQTGSSGNTIYF.